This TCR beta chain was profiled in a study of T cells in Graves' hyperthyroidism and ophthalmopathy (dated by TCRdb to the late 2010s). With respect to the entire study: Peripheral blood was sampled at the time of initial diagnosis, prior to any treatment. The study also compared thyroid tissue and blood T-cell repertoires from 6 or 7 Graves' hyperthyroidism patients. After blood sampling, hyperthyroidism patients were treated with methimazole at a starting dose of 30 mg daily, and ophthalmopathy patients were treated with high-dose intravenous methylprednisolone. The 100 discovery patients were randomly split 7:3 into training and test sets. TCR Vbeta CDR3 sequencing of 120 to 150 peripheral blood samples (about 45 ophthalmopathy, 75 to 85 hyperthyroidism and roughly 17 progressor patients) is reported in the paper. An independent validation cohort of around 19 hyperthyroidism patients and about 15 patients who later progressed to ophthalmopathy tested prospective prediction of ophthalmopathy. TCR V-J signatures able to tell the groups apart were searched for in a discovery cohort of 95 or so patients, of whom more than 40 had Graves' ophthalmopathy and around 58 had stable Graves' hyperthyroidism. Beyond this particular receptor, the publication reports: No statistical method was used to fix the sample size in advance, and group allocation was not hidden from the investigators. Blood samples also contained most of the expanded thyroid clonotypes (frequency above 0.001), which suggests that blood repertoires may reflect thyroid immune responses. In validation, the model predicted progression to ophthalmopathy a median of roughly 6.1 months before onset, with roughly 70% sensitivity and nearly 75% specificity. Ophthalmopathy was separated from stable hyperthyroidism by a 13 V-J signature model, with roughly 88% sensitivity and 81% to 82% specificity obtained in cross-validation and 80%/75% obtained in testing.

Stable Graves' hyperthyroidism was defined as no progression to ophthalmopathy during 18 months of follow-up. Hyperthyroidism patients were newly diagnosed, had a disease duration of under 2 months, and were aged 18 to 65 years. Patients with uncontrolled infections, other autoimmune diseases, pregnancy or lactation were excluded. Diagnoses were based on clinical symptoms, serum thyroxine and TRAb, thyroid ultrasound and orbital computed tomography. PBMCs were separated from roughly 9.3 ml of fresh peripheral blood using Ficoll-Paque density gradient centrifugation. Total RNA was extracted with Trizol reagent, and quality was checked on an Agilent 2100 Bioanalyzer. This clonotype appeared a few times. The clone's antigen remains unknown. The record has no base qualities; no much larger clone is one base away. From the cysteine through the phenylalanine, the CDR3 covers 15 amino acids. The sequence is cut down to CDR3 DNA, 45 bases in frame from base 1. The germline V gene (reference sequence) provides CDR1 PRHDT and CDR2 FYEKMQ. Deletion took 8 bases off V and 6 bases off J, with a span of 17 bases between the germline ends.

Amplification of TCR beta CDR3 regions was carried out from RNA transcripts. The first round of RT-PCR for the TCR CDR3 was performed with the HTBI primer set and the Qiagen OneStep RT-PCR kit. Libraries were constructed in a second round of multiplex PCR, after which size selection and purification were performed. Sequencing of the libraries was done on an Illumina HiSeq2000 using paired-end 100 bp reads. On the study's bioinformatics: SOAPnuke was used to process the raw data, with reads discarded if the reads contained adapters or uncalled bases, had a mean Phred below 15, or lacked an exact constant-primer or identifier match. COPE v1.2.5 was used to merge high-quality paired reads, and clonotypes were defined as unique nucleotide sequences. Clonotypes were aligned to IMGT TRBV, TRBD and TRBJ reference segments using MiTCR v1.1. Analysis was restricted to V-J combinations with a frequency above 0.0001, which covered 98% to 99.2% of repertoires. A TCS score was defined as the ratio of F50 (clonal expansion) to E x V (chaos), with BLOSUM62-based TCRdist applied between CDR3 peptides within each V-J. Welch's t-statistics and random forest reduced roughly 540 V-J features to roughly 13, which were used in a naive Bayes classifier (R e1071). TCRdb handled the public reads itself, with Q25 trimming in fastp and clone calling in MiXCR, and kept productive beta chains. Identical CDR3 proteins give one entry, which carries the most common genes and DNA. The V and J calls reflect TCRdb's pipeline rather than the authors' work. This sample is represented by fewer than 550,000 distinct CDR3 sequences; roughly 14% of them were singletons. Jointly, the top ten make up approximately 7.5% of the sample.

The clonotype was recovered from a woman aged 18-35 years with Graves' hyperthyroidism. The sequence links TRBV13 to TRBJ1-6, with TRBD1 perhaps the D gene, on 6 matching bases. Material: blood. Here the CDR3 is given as CASGGRRGGNSPLHF. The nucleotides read TGTGCCAGCGGGGGCCGCAGGGGTGGTAATTCACCCCTCCACTTT.